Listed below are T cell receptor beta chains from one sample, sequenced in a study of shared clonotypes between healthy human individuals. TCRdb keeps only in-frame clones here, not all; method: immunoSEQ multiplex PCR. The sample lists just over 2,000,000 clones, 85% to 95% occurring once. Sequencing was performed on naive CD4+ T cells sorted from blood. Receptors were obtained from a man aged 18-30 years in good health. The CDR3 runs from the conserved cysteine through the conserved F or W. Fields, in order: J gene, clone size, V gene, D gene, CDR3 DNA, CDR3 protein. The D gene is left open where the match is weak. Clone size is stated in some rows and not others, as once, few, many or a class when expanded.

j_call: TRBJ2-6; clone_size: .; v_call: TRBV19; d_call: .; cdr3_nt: TGTGCCAGTAGGGACAGCGGGACACCTGGGGCCAACGTCCTGACTTTC; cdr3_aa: CASRDSGTPGANVLTF
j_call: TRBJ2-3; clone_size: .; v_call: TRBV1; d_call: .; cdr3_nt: TGCACCAGCAGTGGACTAGCACTCCCCCACACAGATACGCAGTATTTT; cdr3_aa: CTSSGLALPHTDTQYF
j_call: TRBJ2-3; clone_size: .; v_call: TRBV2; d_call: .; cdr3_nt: TGTGCCAGCAGTGTACAAACTACGCAGTATTTT; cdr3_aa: CASSVQTTQYF
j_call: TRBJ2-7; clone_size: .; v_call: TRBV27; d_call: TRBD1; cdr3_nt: TGTGCCAGCAGCGCCCCGGGGACAGGGGCCTACGAGCAGTACTTC; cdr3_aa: CASSAPGTGAYEQYF
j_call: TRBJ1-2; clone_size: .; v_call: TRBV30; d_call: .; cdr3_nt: TGTGCCTGGAGTGTAAGGGTACTCTATGGCTACACCTTC; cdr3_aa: CAWSVRVLYGYTF
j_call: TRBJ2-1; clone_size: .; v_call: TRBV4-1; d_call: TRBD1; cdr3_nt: TGCGCCAGCAGCCTTGGGACAGTCTATGAGCAGTTCTTC; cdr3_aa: CASSLGTVYEQFF
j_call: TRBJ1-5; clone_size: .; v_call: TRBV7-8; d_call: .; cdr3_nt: TGTGCCAGCAGCGTAGAAGCGGACGGACATCAGCCCCAGCATTTT; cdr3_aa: CASSVEADGHQPQHF
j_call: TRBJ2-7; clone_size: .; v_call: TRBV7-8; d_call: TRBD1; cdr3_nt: TGTGCCAGCAGCTTAACGCTGAGACAGGGGGCGAACGAGCAGTACTTC; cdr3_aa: CASSLTLRQGANEQYF
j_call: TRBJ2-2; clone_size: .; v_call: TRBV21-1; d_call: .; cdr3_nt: TGTGCCAGCAGCGGCCCGACAGGGTCCGGGGAGCTGTTTTTT; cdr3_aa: CASSGPTGSGELFF
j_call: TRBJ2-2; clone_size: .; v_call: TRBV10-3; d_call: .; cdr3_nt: TGTGCCATCAGCGAGGATAACACCGGGGAGCTGTTTTTT; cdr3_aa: CAISEDNTGELFF
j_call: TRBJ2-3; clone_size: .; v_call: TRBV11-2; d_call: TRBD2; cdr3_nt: TGTGCCAGCAGCTTAGTAGCGGGAAGCACAGATACGCAGTATTTT; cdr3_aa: CASSLVAGSTDTQYF
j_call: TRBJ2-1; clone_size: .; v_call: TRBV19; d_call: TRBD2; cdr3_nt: TGTGCCAGTAGAGACTTAGCGGGAGGGATTTTAAATGAGCAGTTCTTC; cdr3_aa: CASRDLAGGILNEQFF
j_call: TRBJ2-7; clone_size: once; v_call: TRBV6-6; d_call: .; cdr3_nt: TGTGCCAGCAGTTTCGATGGGGGCTACGAGCAGTACTTC; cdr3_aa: CASSFDGGYEQYF
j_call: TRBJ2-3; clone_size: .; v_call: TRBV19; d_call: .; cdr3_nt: TGTGCCAGTGCAGCGAGCGGAACTACGGATACGCAGTATTTT; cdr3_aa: CASAASGTTDTQYF
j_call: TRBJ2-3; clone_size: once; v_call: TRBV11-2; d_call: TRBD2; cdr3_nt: TGTGCCAGCGGAGCCTGGCGGGAGGTGGCAGATACGCAGTATTTT; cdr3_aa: CASGAWREVADTQYF
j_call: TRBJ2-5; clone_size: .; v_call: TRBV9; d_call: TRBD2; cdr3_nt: TGTGCCAGCACTCCGGGGCTAGCGGAGGCTCATGGGGAGACCCAGTACTTC; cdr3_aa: CASTPGLAEAHGETQYF
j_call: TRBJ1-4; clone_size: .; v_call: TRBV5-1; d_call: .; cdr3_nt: TGCGCCAGCAGCTTAGAGGGGGCTAATGAAAAACTGTTTTTT; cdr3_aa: CASSLEGANEKLFF
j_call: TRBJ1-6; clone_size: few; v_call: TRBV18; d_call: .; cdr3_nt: TGTGCCAGCTCACCAATGGAGAGCTCCTATAATTCACCCCTCCACTTT; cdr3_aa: CASSPMESSYNSPLHF
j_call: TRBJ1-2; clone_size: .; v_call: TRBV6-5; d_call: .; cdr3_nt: TGTGCCACCAGGGATCACAGTGGCTACACCTTC; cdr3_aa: CATRDHSGYTF
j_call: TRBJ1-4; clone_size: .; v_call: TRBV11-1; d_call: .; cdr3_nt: TGTGCCAGCAGCTTAACGCTAGCGGAAAAACTGTTTTTT; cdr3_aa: CASSLTLAEKLFF
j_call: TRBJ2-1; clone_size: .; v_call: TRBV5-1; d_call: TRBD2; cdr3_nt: TGCGCCAGCACCCCGGGACTAGCGGGTGGGGGGCAGTTCTTC; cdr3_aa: CASTPGLAGGGQFF
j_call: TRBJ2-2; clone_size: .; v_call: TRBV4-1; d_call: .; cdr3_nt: TGCGCCAGCAGCCAAGCGTCAGAGACCGGGGAGCTGTTTTTT; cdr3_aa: CASSQASETGELFF
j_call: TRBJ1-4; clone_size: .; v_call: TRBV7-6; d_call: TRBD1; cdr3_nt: TGTGCCAGCAGCTTAGCCCGGACAGGGATCGGTGAAAAACTGTTTTTT; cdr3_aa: CASSLARTGIGEKLFF
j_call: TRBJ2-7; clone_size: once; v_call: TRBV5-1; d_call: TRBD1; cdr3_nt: TGCGCCAGCAGCTTAACGGGACAGGGTGAGTTCGAGCAGTACTTC; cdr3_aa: CASSLTGQGEFEQYF